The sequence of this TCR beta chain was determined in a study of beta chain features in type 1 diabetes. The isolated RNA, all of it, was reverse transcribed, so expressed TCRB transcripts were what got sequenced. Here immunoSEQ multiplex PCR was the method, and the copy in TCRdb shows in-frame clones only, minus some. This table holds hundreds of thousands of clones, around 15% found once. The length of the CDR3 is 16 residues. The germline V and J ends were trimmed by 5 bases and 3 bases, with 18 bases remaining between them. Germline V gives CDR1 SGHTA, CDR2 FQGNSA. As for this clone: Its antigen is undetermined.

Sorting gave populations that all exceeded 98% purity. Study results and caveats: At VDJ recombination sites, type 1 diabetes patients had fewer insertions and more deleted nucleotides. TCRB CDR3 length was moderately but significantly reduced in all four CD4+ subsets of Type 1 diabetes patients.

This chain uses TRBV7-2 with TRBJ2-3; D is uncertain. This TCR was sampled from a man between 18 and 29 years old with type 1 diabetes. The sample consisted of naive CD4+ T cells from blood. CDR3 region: CASSAKVGVKTDTQYF. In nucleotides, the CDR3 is TGTGCCAGCAGCGCAAAGGTTGGAGTGAAAACAGATACGCAGTATTTT.